This TCR beta chain stems from a study of T cells after yellow fever vaccination. In the study overall: Fractions with few cells were prepared using SMART-Seq v4 Ultra Low Input. Study-level findings and limits: After the booster, nearly 98% of CD4 and roughly nine tenths of CD8 primary-response clones were re-detected. CD4 and CD8 compartments shared a small share of clonotypes.

In making TCR cDNA, 5'RACE template switching added a universal primer site and UMIs to it. TCRdb reanalysed the 5' RACE reads using MiXCR and keeps one entry per CDR3 protein. The table records about 74,000 distinct CDR3 sequences, approximately 7.7% of them present only once. Turning to this clonotype: Antigen: not known.

Germline V gene lookup returns CDR1 SGHVS and CDR2 FNYEAQ. V lost 2 bases and J lost 8, with 7 bases in between. The CDR3 has 12 residues. The sample in question was CD8+ T cells sorted from PBMCs, obtained 5 days after the first yellow fever vaccination. The origin of this receptor is a man between 18 and 29 years old who received the YFV17D yellow fever vaccine. This rearrangement joins TRBV7-6 to TRBJ1-3; maybe TRBD1 (5 bases). CDR3 DNA: TGTGCCAGCAGCTTAATAGGGGACACCATATATTTT. Protein product: CASSLIGDTIYF. Full variable domain (remainder filled in from reference TRBV7-6 and TRBJ1-3): GAGVSQSPRYKVTKRGQDVALRCDPISGHVSLYWYRQALGQGPEFLTYFNYEAQQDKSGLPNDRFSAERPEGSISTLTIQRTEQRDSAMYRCASSLIGDTIYFGEGSWLTVV.